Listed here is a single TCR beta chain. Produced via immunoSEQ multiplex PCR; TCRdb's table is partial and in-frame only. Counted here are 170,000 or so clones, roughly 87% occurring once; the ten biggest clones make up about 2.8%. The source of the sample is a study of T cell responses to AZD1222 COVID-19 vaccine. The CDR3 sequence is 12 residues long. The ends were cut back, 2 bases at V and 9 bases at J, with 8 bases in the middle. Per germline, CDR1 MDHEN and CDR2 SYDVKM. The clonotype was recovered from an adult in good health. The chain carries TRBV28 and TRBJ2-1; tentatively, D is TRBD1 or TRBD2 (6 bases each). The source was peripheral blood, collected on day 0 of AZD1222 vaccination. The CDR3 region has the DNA TGTGCCAGCAGTTTACGGGGGCGTGAGCAGTTCTTC. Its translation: CASSLRGREQFF.